This T cell receptor beta chain was found in a study of cytomegalovirus exposure and HLA in healthy donors. PCR employed 60 Vbeta and 13 Jbeta primers. Here immunoSEQ multiplex PCR was the method, and the copy in TCRdb shows in-frame clones only, minus some. The sample totals 150,000 to 200,000 clones; its top ten clones hold 0.65% to 0.9%. The study's findings and limits: Later, an analysis showed that TCR beta chains associated with HLA were more clonally expanded than others that were equally common. Fewer than 200 TCR beta chains were listed as cytomegalovirus-associated.

At the time of sampling, donors were nominally healthy, though unrecorded immune exposures were likely. As to this clone: The antigen is unknown.

The CDR3 spans 13 residues. Per germline, CDR1 SNHLY and CDR2 FYNNEI. Trimming stripped 6 bases from V and 8 bases from J, with 13 bases between. The chain combines TRBV2 with TRBJ2-2, with a possible D match to TRBD2 (5 bases). This sequence originates from a woman aged 18-29 years in good health and CMV-seropositive. The sequencing sample was made of PBMCs. The CDR3 sequence is CASRFEGVGELFF. CDR3 DNA sequence: TGTGCCAGCAGGTTCGAGGGAGTGGGGGAGCTGTTTTTT.